This T cell receptor (beta chain) was recovered during a study of shared T cell receptors in the human thymus. Libraries were prepared by immunoSEQ multiplex PCR; TCRdb keeps only in-frame clonotypes and omits some of them. Here the sample spans hundreds of thousands of clones, around 87% being singletons. This CDR3 has 17 residues. CDR1 and CDR2 from the germline V gene are KGHSH and LQKENI. J was trimmed by 2 bases and V by 3 bases; bases with no gene match: 8. The sample was also reused in another study, on human thymus T cells. That study adds: Obtained as resections during corrective heart surgery, the thymus tissue was then studied. V and J gene usage appeared biased in thymic and blood repertoires. Highly overlapping thymic repertoires among unrelated individuals were reported in related research.

The genes are TRBV18 and TRBJ2-7, with 12 bases identical to TRBD1. The sequenced sample was thymocytes. This clonotype originated in a boy under two years old with a congenital heart defect. Here the CDR3 reads CASSPRDRGQKTYEQYF. The DNA for the CDR3 is TGTGCCAGCTCACCGAGGGACAGGGGGCAAAAAACCTACGAGCAGTACTTC.